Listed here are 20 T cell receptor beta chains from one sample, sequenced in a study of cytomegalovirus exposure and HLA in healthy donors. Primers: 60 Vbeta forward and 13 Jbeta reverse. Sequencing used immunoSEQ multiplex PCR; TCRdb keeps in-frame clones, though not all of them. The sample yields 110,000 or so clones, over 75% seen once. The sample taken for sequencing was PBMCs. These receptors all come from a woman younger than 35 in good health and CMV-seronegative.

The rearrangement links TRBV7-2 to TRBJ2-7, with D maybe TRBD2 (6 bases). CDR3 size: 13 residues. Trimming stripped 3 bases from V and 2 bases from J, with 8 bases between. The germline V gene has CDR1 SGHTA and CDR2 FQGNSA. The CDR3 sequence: CASSFGGPYEQYF. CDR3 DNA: TGTGCCAGCAGCTTCGGGGGACCCTACGAGCAGTACTTC. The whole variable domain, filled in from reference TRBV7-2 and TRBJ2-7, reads GAGVSQSPSNKVTEKGKDVELRCDPISGHTALYWYRQSLGQGLEFLIYFQGNSAPDKSGLPSDRFSAERTGGSVSTLTIQRTQQEDSAVYLCASSFGGPYEQYFGPGTRLTVT.

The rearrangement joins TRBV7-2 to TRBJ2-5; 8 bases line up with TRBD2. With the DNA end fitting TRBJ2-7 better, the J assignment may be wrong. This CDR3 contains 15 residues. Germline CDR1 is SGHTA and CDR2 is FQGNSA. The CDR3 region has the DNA TGTGCCAGCAGGCACTCCGGGACTAGCTCCTACGAGCAGTACTTC. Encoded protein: CASRHSGTSSYEQYF.

The CDR3 loop is CASSFTGRAEQYF. For the CDR3, the DNA is TGTGCCAGCAGTTTTACAGGGCGAGCGGAGCAGTACTTC. The genes are TRBV27 and TRBJ2-7; a possible D gene is TRBD1 (6 bases). Germline-derived CDR1 and CDR2 are MNHEY and SMNVEV (reference sequence). Trimming removed 3 bases at V and 7 bases at J, with 13 bases between. The CDR3 runs to 13 residues.

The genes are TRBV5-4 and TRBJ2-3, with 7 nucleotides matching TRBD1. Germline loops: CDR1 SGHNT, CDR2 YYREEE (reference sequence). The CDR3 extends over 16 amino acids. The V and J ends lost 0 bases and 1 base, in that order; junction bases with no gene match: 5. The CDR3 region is CASSLAPGQGTDTQYF. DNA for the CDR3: TGTGCCAGCAGCTTGGCCCCAGGACAGGGCACAGATACGCAGTATTTT.

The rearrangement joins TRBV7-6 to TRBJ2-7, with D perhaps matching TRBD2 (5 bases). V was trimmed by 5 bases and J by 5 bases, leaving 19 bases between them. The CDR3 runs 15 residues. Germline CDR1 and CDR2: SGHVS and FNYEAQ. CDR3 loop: CASSQEVARADEQYF. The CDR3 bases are TGTGCCAGCAGCCAAGAGGTAGCGCGAGCCGACGAGCAGTACTTC.

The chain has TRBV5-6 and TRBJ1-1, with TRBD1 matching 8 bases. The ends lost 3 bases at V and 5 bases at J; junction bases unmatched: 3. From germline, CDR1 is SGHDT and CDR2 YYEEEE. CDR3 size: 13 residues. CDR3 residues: CASSWTGLTEAFF. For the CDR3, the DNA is TGTGCCAGCAGCTGGACAGGGTTGACTGAAGCTTTCTTT.

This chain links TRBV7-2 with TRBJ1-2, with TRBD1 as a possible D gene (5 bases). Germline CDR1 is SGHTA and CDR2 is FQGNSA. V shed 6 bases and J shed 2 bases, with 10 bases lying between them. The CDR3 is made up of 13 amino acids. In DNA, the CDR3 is TGTGCCAGCAGTTGGGCAGGGAACTATGGCTACACCTTC. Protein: CASSWAGNYGYTF.

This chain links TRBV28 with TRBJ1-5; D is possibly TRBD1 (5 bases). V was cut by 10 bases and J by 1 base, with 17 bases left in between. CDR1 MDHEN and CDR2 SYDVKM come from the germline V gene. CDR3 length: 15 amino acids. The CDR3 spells CAIRAPDSSNQPQHF. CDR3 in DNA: TGTGCCATCCGAGCCCCCGACAGCAGCAATCAGCCCCAGCATTTT.

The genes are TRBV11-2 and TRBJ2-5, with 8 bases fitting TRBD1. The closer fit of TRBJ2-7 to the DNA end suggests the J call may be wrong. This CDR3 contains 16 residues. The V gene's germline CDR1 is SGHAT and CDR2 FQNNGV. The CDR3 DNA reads TGTGCCAGCAGCTTTGCGCCCAGGGGGCTCGGGTACGAGCAGTACTTC. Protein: CASSFAPRGLGYEQYF.

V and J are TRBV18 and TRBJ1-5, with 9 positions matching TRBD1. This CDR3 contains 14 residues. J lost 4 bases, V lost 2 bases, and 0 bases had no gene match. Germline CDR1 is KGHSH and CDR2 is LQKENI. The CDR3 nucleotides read TGTGCCAGCTCACCAGACAGGGGGAATCAGCCCCAGCATTTT. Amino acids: CASSPDRGNQPQHF.

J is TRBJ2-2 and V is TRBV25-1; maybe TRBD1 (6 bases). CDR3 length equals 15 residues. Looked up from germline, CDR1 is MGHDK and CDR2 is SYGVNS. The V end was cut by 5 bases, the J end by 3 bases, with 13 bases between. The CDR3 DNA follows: TGTGCCAGCAGTAATCGGGACACTTACACCGGGGAGCTGTTTTTT. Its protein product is CASSNRDTYTGELFF.

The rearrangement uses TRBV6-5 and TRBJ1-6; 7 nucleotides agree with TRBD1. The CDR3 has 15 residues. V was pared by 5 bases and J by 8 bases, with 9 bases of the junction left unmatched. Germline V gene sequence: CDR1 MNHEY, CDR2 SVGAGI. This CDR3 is CASSRNRGRDSPLHF. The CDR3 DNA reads TGTGCCAGCAGTCGAAACAGGGGTAGAGATTCACCCCTCCACTTT.

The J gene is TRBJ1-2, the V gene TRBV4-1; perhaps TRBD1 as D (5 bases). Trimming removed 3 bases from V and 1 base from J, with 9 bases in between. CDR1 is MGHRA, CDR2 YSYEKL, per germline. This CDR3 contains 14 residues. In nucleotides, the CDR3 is TGCGCCAGCAGCCACGGGAGGGGTAACTATGGCTACACCTTC. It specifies CASSHGRGNYGYTF.

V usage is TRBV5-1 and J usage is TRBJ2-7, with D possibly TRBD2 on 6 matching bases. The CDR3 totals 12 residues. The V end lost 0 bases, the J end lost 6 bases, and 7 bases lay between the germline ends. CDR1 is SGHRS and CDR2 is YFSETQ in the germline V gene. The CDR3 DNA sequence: TGCGCCAGCAGCTTGGGCGGGATCGAGCAGTACTTC. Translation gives CASSLGGIEQYF.

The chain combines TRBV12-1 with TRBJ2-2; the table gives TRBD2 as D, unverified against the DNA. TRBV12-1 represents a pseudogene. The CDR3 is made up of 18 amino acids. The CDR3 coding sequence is TGTGCCAGCAGCTTTGCGACTAGCGGGCAACCTAACACCGAGGAGCTGTTTTTT. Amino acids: CASSFATSGQPNTEELFF.

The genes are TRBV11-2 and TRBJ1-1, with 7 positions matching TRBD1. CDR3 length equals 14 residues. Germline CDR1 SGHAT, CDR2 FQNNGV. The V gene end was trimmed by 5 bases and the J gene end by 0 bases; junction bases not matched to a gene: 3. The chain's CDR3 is CASSAQGLNTEAFF. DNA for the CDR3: TGTGCCAGCAGCGCACAGGGGTTGAACACTGAAGCTTTCTTT.

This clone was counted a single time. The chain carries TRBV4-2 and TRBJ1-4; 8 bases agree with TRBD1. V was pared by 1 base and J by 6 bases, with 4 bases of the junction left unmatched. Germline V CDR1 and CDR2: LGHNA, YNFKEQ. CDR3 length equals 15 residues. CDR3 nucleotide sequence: TGTGCCAGCAGCCAAGGAACGGGACAGGATGAAAAACTGTTTTTT. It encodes CASSQGTGQDEKLFF.

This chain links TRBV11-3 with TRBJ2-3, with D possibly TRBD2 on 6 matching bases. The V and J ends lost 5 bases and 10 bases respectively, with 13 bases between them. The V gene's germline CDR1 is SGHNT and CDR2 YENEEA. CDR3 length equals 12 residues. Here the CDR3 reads CASSLYGTAQYF. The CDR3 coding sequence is TGTGCCAGCAGCCTATACGGGACTGCGCAGTATTTT.

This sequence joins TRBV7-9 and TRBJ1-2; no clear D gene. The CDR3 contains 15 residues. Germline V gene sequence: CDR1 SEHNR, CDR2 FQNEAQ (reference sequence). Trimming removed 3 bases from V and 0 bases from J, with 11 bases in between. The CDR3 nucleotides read TGTGCCAGCAGCTTCAACCCAGGTGCTAACTATGGCTACACCTTC. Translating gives CASSFNPGANYGYTF.

The chain's CDR3 is CSVQPGHTTDTQYF. The CDR3, as DNA: TGCAGCGTACAACCGGGACATACCACAGATACGCAGTATTTT. The V call is TRBV29-1, the J call TRBJ2-3, with D perhaps matching TRBD1 (6 bases). The CDR3 extends over 14 amino acids. V gave up 6 bases and J gave up 2 bases, with 15 bases separating them. The V gene's germline CDR1 is SQVTM and CDR2 ANQGSEA.